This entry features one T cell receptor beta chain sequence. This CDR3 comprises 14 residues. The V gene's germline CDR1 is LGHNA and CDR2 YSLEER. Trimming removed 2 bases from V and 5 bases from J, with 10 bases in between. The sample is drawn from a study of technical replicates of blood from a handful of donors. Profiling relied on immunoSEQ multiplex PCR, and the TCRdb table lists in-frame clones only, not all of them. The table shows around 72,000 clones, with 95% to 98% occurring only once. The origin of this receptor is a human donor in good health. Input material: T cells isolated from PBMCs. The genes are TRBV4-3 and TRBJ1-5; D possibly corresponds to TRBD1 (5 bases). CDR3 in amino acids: CASSQYPRDQPQHF. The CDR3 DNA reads TGCGCCAGCAGCCAATACCCCAGGGATCAGCCCCAGCATTTT.